This T cell receptor beta chain was sequenced during a study of T cell responses to AZD1222 COVID-19 vaccine (dated by TCRdb to the early 2020s). Concerning the study at large: A total of under 250 trial participants underwent TCR sequencing, of whom about 210 had received two doses of AZD1222 and roughly 26 had received two doses of the MenACWY control vaccine. Enrollment into the trials was organized by age into subgroups of 18-55, 56-69 and 70-plus years, and those subgroups contained approximately 150, 30 and 60 TCR-sequenced participants, respectively. Overall study outcomes, separate from this receptor: Epitopes outside the regions mutated in the B.1.351 and B.1.1.7 variants were reportedly recognized by nearly half of the unique spike-specific TCRs. Participants were mostly white British and included more females than males, and it was suggested by the authors that clonal diversity may have been underestimated. Spike-specific TCR breadth and depth rose significantly after two AZD1222 doses compared with day 0 and with MenACWY recipients. Conclusions about previously exposed vaccinees were limited because only six or seven AZD1222 recipients were SARS-CoV-2 seropositive at baseline. CD4 TCRs associated with the vaccine covered the entire spike protein, and the dominant responses were in regions 160-218 and 743-854. The 56-69-year group was small, and its depth increase did not reach significance, likely because of low power. No day 14 peak-response samples were available, so repertoires were characterized only after the peak T cell response.

The CDR3 regions of human TCRbeta chains were analyzed by immunosequencing. From the authors' description of their analysis: Repertoire TCRs were matched against a reference library of SARS-CoV-2-specific TCRs generated with the MIRA antigen-specificity platform. Breadth was defined as the fraction of unique TCRs that were SARS-CoV-2-associated. Depth was defined as the fraction of total T cells that were SARS-CoV-2-associated. Using the MIRA data, each spike-specific TCR was mapped to the spike region that the TCR reacts to and placed in a CD4 or CD8 class. Log10-transformed breadth and depth values were compared by one-way ANOVA with Sidak's multiple comparisons tests. TCRdb's version of the immuneACCESS table is confined to in-frame rearrangements and falls short of the full clone set. An unresolved V gene accounts for under half of the shortfall where checked; the remainder is of unknown origin. V, J and clone size were drawn from that table, and D and trimming were deduced from the DNA. The sample's own table lists over 120,000 clones. Of the sample, approximately 2% falls within the top ten clones.

Read against the paper, the sample's time point label means: baseline before first vaccination. The vaccinee samples were drawn from two UK trials, COV001 and COV002, one of which was a single-blind randomized controlled phase 2/3 trial testing AZD1222 (ChAdOx1 nCoV-19) in healthy adults. For TCRbeta chain sequencing, PBMC samples were collected from trial participants at day 0 and at day 28 after the second dose. Of note for this clone: Its antigen specificity is not known.

This TCR was sampled from an adult in good health. The sequenced sample was peripheral blood.

The CDR3 region has the sequence CASTSPGTVQAFF. The nucleotides are TGTGCCAGCACTTCACCCGGGACAGTCCAAGCTTTCTTT. The chain is assembled from TRBV6-5 and TRBJ1-1, with 7 bases aligning to TRBD1. From the cysteine through the phenylalanine, the CDR3 covers 13 amino acids. The CDR3 DNA has 39 bases and is translated from base 1. According to the germline V gene, CDR1 reads MNHEY and CDR2 reads SVGAGI. Unmatched junction bases come to 11, with V trimmed by 7 bases and J by 9 bases.